Sequencing of this T cell receptor beta chain was carried out in a study of metastatic and nonmetastatic thyroid tumors. Regarding the study as a whole: TCR beta diversity was reportedly significantly higher in malignant thyroid tumors than benign nodules, in blood and tumor.

TCRdb redid the clone calls on the PCR reads using MiXCR. The profile shows roughly 25,000 clones, about 26% of them singletons. Thyroid surgery was performed in patients who had received no treatment beforehand. The germline V gene encodes CDR1 SGHAT and CDR2 FQNNGV. The CDR3 length is 14 residues. V gave up 9 bases and J gave up 4 bases; unmatched junction bases: 9. This clone has just a few counts. Antigen specificity is unknown. The sequence was collected from a male donor with papillary thyroid cancer or a benign thyroid nodule (not recorded which). Some clones in this sample may be carry-over from other donors' samples. Sample: blood. The chain employs TRBV11-2 and TRBJ2-7; 10 positions agree with TRBD2. CDR3 region: CASHQLAGYYEQYF. CDR3 nucleotides: TGTGCCAGTCACCAACTAGCGGGATATTACGAGCAGTACTTC.